This T cell receptor (beta chain) was recovered during a study of human T cells and chemical hapten exposure. The time point was: patch test 2, 6 weeks after DPC sensitization. Sample treatment: therapeutic diphenylcyclopropenone sensitization with weekly scalp DPC. V gave up 6 bases and J gave up 5 bases, with 19 bases separating them. The CDR3 spans 14 residues. Germline CDR1 reads DFQATT; CDR2 reads SNEGSKA (reference sequence). A few counts support this clonotype. TCRdb re-analysed the RACE reads in MiXCR, keeping a single row per CDR3 protein. The repertoire has about 54,000 distinct CDR3 sequences, 9.9% of them found once; the top ten carry 1.7%.

The J gene is TRBJ2-5, the V gene TRBV20-1; D remains ambiguous. This receptor was identified in a woman between 45 and 65 years old with alopecia areata. Some clones in this sample may be carry-over from other donors' samples. The material sequenced was whole blood, taken in connection with sensitization to the hapten diphenylcyclopropenone (DPC). The CDR3 reads CSAPPARMGETQYF. The CDR3 nucleotides read TGCAGTGCCCCCCCTGCTCGAATGGGGGAGACCCAGTACTTC.